The 3 T cell receptor beta chains in this list originate from one sample, sequenced in a study of blood T cell repertoires in COVID-19. The repertoire was sequenced with immunoSEQ multiplex PCR; TCRdb's copy has only in-frame clones and lacks some. This table has roughly 80,000 clones, 77% appearing once. Sequenced input: peripheral blood. The receptors stem from a human donor in a cohort sampled during active COVID-19.

The gene calls are TRBV3-1 (or the pseudogene TRBV3-2) and TRBJ1-4, with no clear D. The V end lost 2 bases, the J end lost 8 bases, and 9 bases lay between the germline ends. CDR3 size: 13 residues. Germline lookup yields CDR1 LGHDT and CDR2 YNNKEL (reference sequence). This chain's CDR3 is CASSQWGAEKLFF. The DNA for the CDR3 is TGTGCCAGCAGCCAATGGGGAGCGGAAAAACTGTTTTTT.

This chain connects TRBV4-2 to TRBJ1-5, with D possibly matching TRBD1 (5 bases). V was trimmed by 0 bases and J by 6 bases, leaving 12 bases between them. The CDR3 has 15 amino acids. The germline V gene has CDR1 LGHNA and CDR2 YNFKEQ. CDR3 protein: CASSQEIRGGQPQHF. Here the CDR3 DNA reads TGTGCCAGCAGCCAAGAAATAAGGGGAGGTCAGCCCCAGCATTTT.

This sequence joins TRBV19 and TRBJ1-2; 9 bases match TRBD1. The trim removed 5 bases at V and 4 bases at J, leaving 8 bases unmatched. CDR3 length equals 15 residues. CDR1 and CDR2 (germline): LNHDA, SQIVND (reference sequence). The CDR3 DNA follows: TGTGCCAGTAGTGCACAGGGGGCTCCCGCCTATGGCTACACCTTC. Protein: CASSAQGAPAYGYTF.